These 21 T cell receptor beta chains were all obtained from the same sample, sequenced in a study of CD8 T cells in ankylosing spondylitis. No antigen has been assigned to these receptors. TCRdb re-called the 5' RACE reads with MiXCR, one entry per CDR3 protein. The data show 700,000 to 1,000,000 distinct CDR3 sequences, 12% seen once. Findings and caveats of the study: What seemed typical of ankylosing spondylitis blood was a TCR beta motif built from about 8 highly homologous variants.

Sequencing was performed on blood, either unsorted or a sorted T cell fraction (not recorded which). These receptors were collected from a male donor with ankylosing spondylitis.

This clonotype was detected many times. CDR3 loop: CSVMPRGETQYF. The DNA for the CDR3 is TGCAGCGTCATGCCACGGGGAGAGACCCAGTACTTC. V is TRBV29-1 and J is TRBJ2-5; weak D call: TRBD2 (5 bases). Germline V gives CDR1 SQVTM, CDR2 ANQGSEA. V lost 6 bases and J 4 bases, leaving 12 bases between the germline ends. The CDR3 sequence is 12 residues long.

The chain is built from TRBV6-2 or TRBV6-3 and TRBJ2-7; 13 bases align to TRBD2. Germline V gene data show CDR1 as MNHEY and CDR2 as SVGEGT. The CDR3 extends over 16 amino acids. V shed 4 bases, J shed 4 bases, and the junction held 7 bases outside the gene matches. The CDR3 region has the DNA TGTGCCAGCAGTTCCGCCGGGACTAGCGGGATTTACGAGCAGTACTTC. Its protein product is CASSSAGTSGIYEQYF.

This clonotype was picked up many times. The DNA of the CDR3 is TGTGCCAGCAGGGGAATCCAGGGTAGCCAAGAGACCCAGTACTTC. As protein: CASRGIQGSQETQYF. The rearrangement uses TRBV7-2 and TRBJ2-5, with D perhaps TRBD1 (5 bases). Trimming removed 6 bases from V and 1 base from J, with 15 bases in between. Germline lookup yields CDR1 SGHTA and CDR2 FQGNSA. CDR3 length: 15 residues.

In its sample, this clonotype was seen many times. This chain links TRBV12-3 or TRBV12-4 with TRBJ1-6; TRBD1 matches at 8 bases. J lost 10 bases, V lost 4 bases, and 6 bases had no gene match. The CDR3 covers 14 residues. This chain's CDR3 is CASSSWTGKSPLHF. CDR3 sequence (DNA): TGTGCCAGCAGTTCGTGGACAGGGAAGTCACCCCTCCACTTT.

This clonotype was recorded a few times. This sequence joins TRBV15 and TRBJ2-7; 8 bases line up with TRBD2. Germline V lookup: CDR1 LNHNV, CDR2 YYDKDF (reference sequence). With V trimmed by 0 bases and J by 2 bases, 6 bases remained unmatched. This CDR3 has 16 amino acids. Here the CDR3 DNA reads TGTGCCACCAGCAGAGAAGGTAGCGGGGCCGCCTACGAGCAGTACTTC. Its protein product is CATSREGSGAAYEQYF.

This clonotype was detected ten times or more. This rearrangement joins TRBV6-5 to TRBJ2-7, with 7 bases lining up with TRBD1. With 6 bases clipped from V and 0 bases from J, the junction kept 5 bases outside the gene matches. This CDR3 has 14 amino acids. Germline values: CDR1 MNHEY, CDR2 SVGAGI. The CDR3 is CASSYRGGSYEQYF. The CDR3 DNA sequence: TGTGCCAGCAGCTACAGGGGCGGCTCCTACGAGCAGTACTTC.

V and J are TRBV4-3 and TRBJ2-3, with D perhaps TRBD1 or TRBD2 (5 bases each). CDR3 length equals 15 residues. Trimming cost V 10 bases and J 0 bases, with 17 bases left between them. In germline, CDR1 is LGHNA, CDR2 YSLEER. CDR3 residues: CATGTRDPSTDTQYF. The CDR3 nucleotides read TGCGCCACCGGGACCCGGGATCCTAGCACAGATACGCAGTATTTT.

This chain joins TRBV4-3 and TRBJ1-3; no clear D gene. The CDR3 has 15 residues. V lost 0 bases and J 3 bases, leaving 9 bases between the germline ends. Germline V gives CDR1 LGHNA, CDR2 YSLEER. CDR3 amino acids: CASSQDRTVGNTIYF. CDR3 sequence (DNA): TGCGCCAGCAGCCAAGATCGAACAGTTGGAAACACCATATATTTT.

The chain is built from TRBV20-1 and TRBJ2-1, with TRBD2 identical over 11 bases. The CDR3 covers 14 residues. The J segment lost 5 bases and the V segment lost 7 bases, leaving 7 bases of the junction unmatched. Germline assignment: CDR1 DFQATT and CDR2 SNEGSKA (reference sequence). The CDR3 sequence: CSVTPGLADNEQFF. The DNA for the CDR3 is TGCAGTGTCACACCGGGACTAGCGGACAATGAGCAGTTCTTC.

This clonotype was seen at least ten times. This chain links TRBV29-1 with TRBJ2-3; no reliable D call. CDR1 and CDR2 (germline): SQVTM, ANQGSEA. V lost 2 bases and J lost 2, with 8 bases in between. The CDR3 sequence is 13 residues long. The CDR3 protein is CSVEMGPTDTQYF. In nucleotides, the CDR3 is TGCAGCGTTGAAATGGGCCCCACAGATACGCAGTATTTT.

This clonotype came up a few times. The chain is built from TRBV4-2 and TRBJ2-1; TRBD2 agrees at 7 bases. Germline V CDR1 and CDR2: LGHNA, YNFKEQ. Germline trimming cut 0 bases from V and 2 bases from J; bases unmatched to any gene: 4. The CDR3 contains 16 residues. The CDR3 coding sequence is TGTGCCAGCAGCCAAGATCTGGCGGGAGCCTACAATGAGCAGTTCTTC. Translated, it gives CASSQDLAGAYNEQFF.

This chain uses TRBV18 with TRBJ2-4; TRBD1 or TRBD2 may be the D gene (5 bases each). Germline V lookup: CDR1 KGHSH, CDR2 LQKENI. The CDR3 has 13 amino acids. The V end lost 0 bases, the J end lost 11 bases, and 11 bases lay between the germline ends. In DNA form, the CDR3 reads TGTGCCAGCTCACCACCAAGTAAGGGACTTCAGTACTTC. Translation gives CASSPPSKGLQYF.

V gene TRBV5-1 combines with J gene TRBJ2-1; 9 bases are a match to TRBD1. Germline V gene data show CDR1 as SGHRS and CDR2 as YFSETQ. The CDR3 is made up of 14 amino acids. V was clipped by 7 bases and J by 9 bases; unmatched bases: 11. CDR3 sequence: CASFRDRVGTEQFF. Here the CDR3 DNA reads TGCGCCAGCTTCCGGGACAGGGTGGGTACTGAGCAGTTCTTC.

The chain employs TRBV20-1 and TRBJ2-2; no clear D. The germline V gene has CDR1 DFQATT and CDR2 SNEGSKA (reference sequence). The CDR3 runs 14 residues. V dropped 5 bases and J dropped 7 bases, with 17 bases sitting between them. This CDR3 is CSAPMTRLGGELFF. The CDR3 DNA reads TGCAGTGCTCCGATGACCAGGCTGGGCGGGGAGCTGTTTTTT.

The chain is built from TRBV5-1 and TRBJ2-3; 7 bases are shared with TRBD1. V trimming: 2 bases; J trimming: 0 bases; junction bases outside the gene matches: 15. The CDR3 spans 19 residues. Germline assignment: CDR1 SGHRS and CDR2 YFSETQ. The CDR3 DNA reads TGCGCCAGCAGCTTACGACCCGGGACAGCGAGATCTAGCACAGATACGCAGTATTTT. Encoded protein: CASSLRPGTARSSTDTQYF.

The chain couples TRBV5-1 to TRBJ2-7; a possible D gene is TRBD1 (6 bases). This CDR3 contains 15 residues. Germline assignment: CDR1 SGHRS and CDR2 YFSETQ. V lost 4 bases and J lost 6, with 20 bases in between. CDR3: CASSPSAGTRVEQYF. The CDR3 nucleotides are TGCGCCAGCAGCCCATCTGCAGGGACAAGGGTCGAGCAGTACTTC.

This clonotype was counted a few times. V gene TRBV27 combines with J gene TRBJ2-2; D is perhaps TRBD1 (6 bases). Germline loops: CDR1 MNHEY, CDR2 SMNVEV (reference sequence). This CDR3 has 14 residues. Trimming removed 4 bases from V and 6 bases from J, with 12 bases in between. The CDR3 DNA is TGTGCCAGCAGTTATGGGGGCTCCCCCGGGGAGCTGTTTTTT. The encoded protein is CASSYGGSPGELFF.

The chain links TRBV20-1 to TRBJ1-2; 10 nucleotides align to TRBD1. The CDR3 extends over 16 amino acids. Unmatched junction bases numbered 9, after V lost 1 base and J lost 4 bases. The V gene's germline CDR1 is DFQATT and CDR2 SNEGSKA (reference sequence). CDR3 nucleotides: TGCAGTGCTAGAGGAACCGACAGGGGGCAGAGCTATGGCTACACCTTC. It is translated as CSARGTDRGQSYGYTF.

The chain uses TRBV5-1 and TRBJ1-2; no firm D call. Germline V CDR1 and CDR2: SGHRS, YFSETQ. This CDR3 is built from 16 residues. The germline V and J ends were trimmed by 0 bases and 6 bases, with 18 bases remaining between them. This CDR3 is CASSLEAGERSNGYTF. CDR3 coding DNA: TGCGCCAGCAGCTTGGAGGCAGGAGAACGTTCCAATGGCTACACCTTC.

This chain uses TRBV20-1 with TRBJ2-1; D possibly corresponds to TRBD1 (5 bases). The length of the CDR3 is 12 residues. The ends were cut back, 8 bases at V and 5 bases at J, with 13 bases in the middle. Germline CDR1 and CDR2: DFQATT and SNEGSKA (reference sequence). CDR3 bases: TGCAGTTCGGACCAGGGTGACAATGAGCAGTTCTTC. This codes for CSSDQGDNEQFF.

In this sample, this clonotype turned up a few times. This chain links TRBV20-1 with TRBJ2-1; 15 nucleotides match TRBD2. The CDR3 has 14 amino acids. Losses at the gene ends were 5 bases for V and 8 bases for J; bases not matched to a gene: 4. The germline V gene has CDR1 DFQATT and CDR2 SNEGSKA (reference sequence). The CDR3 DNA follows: TGCAGTGCTGGGACTAGCGGGAGGTTAGATGAGCAGTTCTTC. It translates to CSAGTSGRLDEQFF.